This TCR beta chain was identified during a study of identical twins. A universal primer site was created by template switching, with the cDNA bearing unique molecular identifiers. TCRdb called the 5' RACE reads again in MiXCR, with one record for every CDR3 protein. The table records nearly 900,000 distinct CDR3 sequences, around 12% of them present only once. General observations from the study: Zero-insertion analyses could be partly confounded by invariant MAIT and iNKT cells.

The CDR3 consists of 16 residues. Germline values: CDR1 LNHNV, CDR2 YYDKDF (reference sequence). Trimming removed 0 bases from V and 1 base from J, with 10 bases in between. Worth noting for this clonotype: Its target is unknown.

Separately, the same data were catalogued under a study of yellow fever vaccine responses in identical twins.

This sequence joins TRBV15 and TRBJ1-5; perhaps TRBD1 as D (5 bases). The sequenced sample consisted of PBMCs. The sequence was obtained from a woman aged 18 to 35 in good health. In DNA, the CDR3 is TGTGCCACCAGCAGAGATCAGACAGCAAGCAATCAGCCCCAGCATTTT. It encodes CATSRDQTASNQPQHF. Combining the CDR3 with reference TRBV15 and TRBJ1-5 gives the whole variable domain DAMVIQNPRYQVTQFGKPVTLSCSQTLNHNVMYWYQQKSSQAPKLLFHYYDKDFNNEADTPDNFQSRRPNTSFCFLDIRSPGLGDTAMYLCATSRDQTASNQPQHFGDGTRLSIL.